The subject of this entry is one T cell receptor (beta chain). No cognate antigen has been identified for it. Per-base qualities were not stored, and no clone one base away is much larger. Frozen genomic DNA underwent high-throughput TCRbeta CDR3 sequencing by immunoSEQ, including PCR amplification, mapping, bias correction and internal controls. The study's own analysis went as follows. Only productive rearrangements were retained, and each unique TCRbeta sequence was defined by its CDR3 nucleotide sequence together with its V and J gene. A sequence counted as donor-reactive only if the sequence showed at least 5-fold expansion in CFSE-low cells compared with unstimulated pre-transplant cells and had a frequency of at least 0.01%. Minimum frequency thresholds were set for each subject based on the unstimulated sample with the lowest template count, ensuring at least 90% detection power. Repertoire turnover was measured by Jensen-Shannon divergence between the top 1000 TCRbeta sequences post- and pre-transplant. Changes in detection of donor-reactive sequences were assessed with two-sided Fisher's exact tests. TCRdb retrieved this table from immuneACCESS and kept in-frame rearrangements only. Not all clones are present; in checked studies, unresolved V genes account for under half, and no reason is known for the remainder. That table gives V, J and clone size, and the DNA gave D and trimming. The sample includes about 120,000 clones, with roughly nine tenths observed a single time. The top ten constitute 0.65% to 0.95% of the sample.

Trimming at the junction amounts to 0 bases on V and 5 bases on J, and the germline ends lie 20 bases apart. CDR1 and CDR2, looked up from the germline V gene (reference sequence), are SEHNR and FQNEAQ. The CDR3 has 17 amino acids, counting the end cysteine and phenylalanine. The read is trimmed to its CDR3 DNA, 51 bases read in frame from base 1. Unstimulated PBMCs, after thawing, were stained for CD3, CD4 and CD8 and then FACS-sorted into CD3+CD4+ and CD3+CD8+ populations. All 8 studied subjects were randomized to withdrawal of immunosuppression. Genomic DNA was isolated with the Qiagen DNeasy Blood and Tissue Kit. The source of the sample is a study of T cell clones after liver transplantation (dated by TCRdb to between 2019 and 2020). In terms of the full investigation: The samples were obtained from ITN030ST, a randomized trial that attempted immunosuppression withdrawal within 2 years after liver transplantation. Donor-reactive T cell clones were identified by TCRbeta sequencing following a pre-transplant mixed lymphocyte reaction and were subsequently tracked in post-transplant blood. As an antigen-independent comparator for the donor-reactive sequences, third party-reactive TCRbeta sequences from pre-transplant MLRs were identified as well. Three of the eight recipients were HCV-positive; the others were transplanted for non-autoimmune, non-viral indications. Until randomization at 12-24 months post-transplant, subjects were given standard immunosuppression, with no induction therapy. Tolerance meant complete immunosuppression withdrawal for at least one year without liver enzymes rising beyond twice the upper limit of normal. Blood samples were collected pre-transplant, pre-randomization before withdrawal, and post-randomization after either full withdrawal or failed withdrawal. The studied cohort comprised 8 liver transplant recipients, 3 classified as tolerant and 5 as non-tolerant.

Overall results and qualifications from the work: The decline in donor-reactive sequences exceeded the decline in third party-reactive sequences, suggesting partial antigen-specific deletion that was unrelated to withdrawal success. The conclusions were considered preliminary, being limited by small, heterogeneous patient numbers and non-standardized post-transplant time points. Circulating donor-reactive CD4 TCRbeta sequences fell significantly post-transplant in 5 of 8 subjects, irrespective of tolerance or HCV status. Because allograft tissue specimens were not available, migration of donor-reactive T cells into the graft, rather than deletion, may have occurred. In two subjects, low numbers of available donor cells limited the measurable donor-reactive repertoire. When repertoire turnover was taken into account, detection of donor-reactive sequences was significantly reduced in 7 of 8 subjects for CD4 and in 8 of 8 subjects for CD8.

The rearrangement combines TRBV7-9 with TRBJ2-7; perhaps TRBD1 is the D gene, with 6 bases matching. This TCR was sampled from a human patient who received a liver transplant. In transplant recipients, some T cells may be of donor rather than host origin. The sample was CD4+ T cells from blood, taken 12 months after liver transplant. The CDR3 protein: CASSLATGLPTADEQYF. The nucleotide sequence is given as TGTGCCAGCAGCTTAGCGACAGGCCTCCCCACGGCCGACGAGCAGTACTTC. Extended through the reference TRBV7-9 and TRBJ2-7 proteins, this CDR3 yields the full variable domain: DTGVSQNPRHKITKRGQNVTFRCDPISEHNRLYWYRQTLGQGPEFLTYFQNEAQLEKSRLLSDRFSAERPKGSFSTLEIQRTEQGDSAMYLCASSLATGLPTADEQYFGPGTRLTVT.